This entry lists 30 T cell receptor beta chains sequenced from one sample in a study of cytomegalovirus exposure and HLA in healthy donors. The table came from immunoSEQ multiplex PCR; TCRdb's copy has only in-frame clones and leaves some out. The table records 180,000 or so clones, 86% of them present only once. Sequenced input: PBMCs. The receptors stem from a man in his thirties or forties in good health and CMV-seropositive.

The V call is TRBV15, the J call TRBJ1-1, with D hard to call. The CDR3 spans 14 residues. Germline CDR1 is LNHNV and CDR2 is YYDKDF (reference sequence). Trimming shortened V by 5 bases and J by 4 bases, and 14 bases separated the two germline ends. The CDR3: CATSPSRRSTEAFF. The CDR3 DNA sequence: TGTGCCACCAGCCCAAGCAGGCGGTCCACTGAAGCTTTCTTT.

The chain carries TRBV9 and TRBJ2-5, with 9 bases fitting TRBD1. CDR3 length: 17 amino acids. Unmatched junction bases numbered 11, after V lost 0 bases and J lost 5 bases. The germline V gene encodes CDR1 SGDLS and CDR2 YYNGEE. The CDR3 loop is CASSVAPHGTGSETQYF. The DNA of the CDR3 is TGTGCCAGCAGCGTAGCCCCCCATGGGACAGGGTCGGAGACCCAGTACTTC.

The V and J genes are TRBV4-3 and TRBJ1-2; D remains unclear. The length of the CDR3 is 15 residues. The V gene lost 0 bases and the J gene lost 4 bases, with 12 bases spanning the gap. The germline CDR1 and CDR2 sequences are LGHNA and YSLEER. In DNA, the CDR3 is TGCGCCAGCAGCCAAGATTCCCCGGGGAGCTATGGCTACACCTTC. It specifies CASSQDSPGSYGYTF.

The chain combines TRBV5-6 with TRBJ1-4; tentatively, D is TRBD1 (6 bases). Trimming removed 2 bases from V and 4 bases from J, with 12 bases in between. Germline V lookup: CDR1 SGHDT, CDR2 YYEEEE. This CDR3 has 15 residues. The CDR3: CASSFQGHVNEKLFF. DNA for the CDR3: TGTGCCAGCAGCTTCCAGGGGCATGTTAATGAAAAACTGTTTTTT.

The rearrangement uses TRBV7-8 and TRBJ1-5, with D hard to call. This CDR3 has 14 amino acids. The germline V gene has CDR1 SGHVS and CDR2 FQNEAQ. Trimming pared 0 bases from V and 4 bases from J, leaving 7 bases between. Here the CDR3 DNA reads TGTGCCAGCAGCTTAGCGCACAGTAATCAGCCCCAGCATTTT. The encoded protein is CASSLAHSNQPQHF.

The chain's CDR3 is CASSYEDTWSGYTF. In DNA form, the CDR3 reads TGTGCCAGCAGTTATGAAGACACCTGGTCTGGCTACACCTTC. The chain couples TRBV6-5 to TRBJ1-2; D is undetermined. This CDR3 spans 14 amino acids. Germline V gives CDR1 MNHEY, CDR2 SVGAGI. Trimming took off 3 bases at V and 7 bases at J, with 15 bases between the two ends.

V is TRBV6-1 and J is TRBJ1-3; possible D gene TRBD1, 6 bases. The germline V gene has CDR1 MNHNS and CDR2 SASEGT. Trimming pared 0 bases from V and 3 bases from J, leaving 9 bases between. This CDR3 spans 15 amino acids. CDR3 protein: CASSEAQGYGNTIYF. The CDR3, as DNA: TGTGCCAGCAGTGAAGCGCAGGGGTATGGAAACACCATATATTTT.

The V gene is TRBV29-1, the J gene TRBJ2-7, with 14 positions matching TRBD2. The CDR3 covers 14 residues. J gave up 3 bases and V 7 bases, and 5 bases lay outside the gene matches. Germline V gene lookup returns CDR1 SQVTM and CDR2 ANQGSEA. The CDR3 DNA is TGCAGCGCCATGGGACTAGCGGGAGACTACGAGCAGTACTTC. It specifies CSAMGLAGDYEQYF.

The chain has TRBV2 and TRBJ2-1; the match to TRBD2 covers 9 bases. The J segment lost 16 bases and the V segment lost 7 bases, leaving 11 bases of the junction unmatched. This CDR3 has 12 amino acids. Germline V gene sequence: CDR1 SNHLY, CDR2 FYNNEI. In nucleotides, the CDR3 is TGTGCCAGCACCGACCCTAGCGGGAATGGTTTCTTC. It specifies CASTDPSGNGFF.

The chain couples TRBV11-1 to TRBJ2-7; D unclear. The germline V gene has CDR1 SGHAT and CDR2 FQDESV (reference sequence). The CDR3 is 14 residues long. Trimming pared 4 bases from V and 1 base from J, leaving 11 bases between. The CDR3: CASSSSDGSYEQYF. The CDR3 DNA sequence: TGTGCCAGCAGCTCAAGCGACGGTTCCTACGAGCAGTACTTC. Based on the CDR3 plus reference TRBV11-1 and TRBJ2-7, the full variable domain is EAEVAQSPRYKITEKSQAVAFWCDPISGHATLYWYRQILGQGPELLVQFQDESVVDDSQLPKDRFSAERLKGVDSTLKIQPAELGDSAMYLCASSSSDGSYEQYFGPGTRLTVT.

This clone occurred once. This sequence joins TRBV7-6 and TRBJ2-1; weak D call: TRBD2 (6 bases). Germline CDR1 is SGHVS and CDR2 is FNYEAQ. The CDR3 has 14 residues. V lost 8 bases, J lost 7 bases, and 18 bases lay in between. Written as DNA, the CDR3 is TGTGCCAGCGTCGGTTCGGGAGTTCGAAATGAGCAGTTCTTC. This codes for CASVGSGVRNEQFF.

The rearrangement links TRBV6-5 to TRBJ2-7, with D perhaps matching TRBD2 (6 bases). Trimming took 6 bases from V and 3 from J, leaving 12 bases between them. This CDR3 spans 13 amino acids. The germline V gene encodes CDR1 MNHEY and CDR2 SVGAGI. The CDR3 DNA follows: TGTGCCAGCAGCAGCGGGTATTACTACGAGCAGTACTTC. It translates to CASSSGYYYEQYF.

The chain combines TRBV5-1 with TRBJ2-1, with 12 bases aligning to TRBD2. CDR1 and CDR2 (germline): SGHRS, YFSETQ. This CDR3 comprises 15 residues. With V trimmed by 7 bases and J by 6 bases, 8 bases remained unmatched. The CDR3 DNA reads TGCGCCAGCGGAAGGGGACTAGCGGGCTTCAATGAGCAGTTCTTC. Translation: CASGRGLAGFNEQFF. The whole variable domain, filled in from reference TRBV5-1 and TRBJ2-1, reads KAGVTQTPRYLIKTRGQQVTLSCSPISGHRSVSWYQQTPGQGLQFLFEYFSETQRNKGNFPGRFSGRQFSNSRSEMNVSTLELGDSALYLCASGRGLAGFNEQFFGPGTRLTVL.

The table lists this clone with a count of one. J is TRBJ2-5 and V is TRBV29-1; D is unresolved. Germline loops: CDR1 SQVTM, CDR2 ANQGSEA. V shed 2 bases and J shed 5 bases, with 18 bases lying between them. This CDR3 has 15 amino acids. In DNA form, the CDR3 reads TGCAGCGTTGAACAGAGGACCATGGCCAGGGAGACCCAGTACTTC. This translates into CSVEQRTMARETQYF.

This clone has a single count. This rearrangement joins TRBV5-1 to TRBJ2-7, with unresolved D. V shed 3 bases and J shed 1 base, with 11 bases lying between them. The CDR3 runs to 14 residues. Per germline, CDR1 SGHRS and CDR2 YFSETQ. The CDR3 nucleotides are TGCGCCAGCAGCTCCCGACCCAATTCCTACGAGCAGTACTTC. It translates to CASSSRPNSYEQYF.

This chain links TRBV19 with TRBJ1-3; no firm D call. Germline V gives CDR1 LNHDA, CDR2 SQIVND (reference sequence). The CDR3 consists of 13 residues. The V and J ends lost 7 bases and 2 bases respectively, with 9 bases between them. CDR3 in DNA: TGTGCCAGTAAGGTGGCAGCTGGAAACACCATATATTTT. This translates into CASKVAAGNTIYF.

This clone came up a few times. This rearrangement joins TRBV18 to TRBJ2-7; possibly TRBD1 for D (6 bases). The CDR3 extends over 14 amino acids. Germline-derived CDR1 and CDR2 are KGHSH and LQKENI. V lost 2 bases and J lost 1, with 9 bases in between. The CDR3 loop reads CASSPEGDSYEQYF. Written as DNA, the CDR3 is TGTGCCAGCTCACCAGAGGGGGATTCCTACGAGCAGTACTTC.

In regard to this clone: Germline and junction disagree at one end, which may indicate a read error. The genes are TRBV7-7 and TRBJ2-2, with TRBD2 matching 8 bases. CDR3 length: 15 residues. The germline CDR1 and CDR2 sequences are SSHAT and FNYEAQ (reference sequence). The CDR3 coding sequence is TGTGCTAGCAGCTTAGGAGCGGGAGAGACCGGGGAGCTGTTTTTT. It codes for CASSLGAGETGELFF.

The genes are TRBV15 and TRBJ2-2; D is unclear. V was shortened by 0 bases and J by 7 bases, with 9 bases between the two germline ends. Germline-derived CDR1 and CDR2 are LNHNV and YYDKDF (reference sequence). The CDR3 is made up of 14 amino acids. For the CDR3, the DNA is TGTGCCACCAGCAGAGATCTGAGTTTCGGGGAGCTGTTTTTT. It codes for CATSRDLSFGELFF. The full variable domain, rest sourced from reference TRBV15 and TRBJ2-2, is DAMVIQNPRYQVTQFGKPVTLSCSQTLNHNVMYWYQQKSSQAPKLLFHYYDKDFNNEADTPDNFQSRRPNTSFCFLDIRSPGLGDTAMYLCATSRDLSFGELFFGEGSRLTVL.

The chain links TRBV4-2 to TRBJ2-6, with D unclear. Trimming removed 1 base at V and 0 bases at J, with 7 bases between. CDR1 is LGHNA and CDR2 is YNFKEQ in the germline V gene. The CDR3 is made up of 16 amino acids. CDR3 loop: CASSQVMASGANVLTF. CDR3 DNA: TGTGCCAGCAGCCAAGTTATGGCCTCTGGGGCCAACGTCCTGACTTTC.

Only one count was recorded for this clone. The V and J genes are TRBV10-1 and TRBJ1-2, with a possible D match to TRBD1 (5 bases). From germline, CDR1 is WNHNN and CDR2 SYGVQD (reference sequence). CDR3 length: 15 residues. Trimming cost V 9 bases and J 0 bases, with 17 bases left between them. The CDR3: CASRTGTRSNYGYTF. CDR3 DNA sequence: TGCGCCAGTAGAACCGGGACGCGATCTAACTATGGCTACACCTTC.

The sample holds one count of this clone. The chain carries TRBV7-9 and TRBJ2-7; TRBD1 agrees at 10 bases. This CDR3 comprises 16 residues. Per the germline V gene, CDR1 is SEHNR and CDR2 is FQNEAQ (reference sequence). With V trimmed by 5 bases and J by 1 base, 8 bases remained unmatched. CDR3 sequence (DNA): TGTGCCAGCAGCCTGACAGGGGGCATTAGGTCCTACGAGCAGTACTTC. This sequence encodes CASSLTGGIRSYEQYF. Full variable domain (outside the CDR3, taken from reference TRBV7-9 and TRBJ2-7): DTGVSQNPRHKITKRGQNVTFRCDPISEHNRLYWYRQTLGQGPEFLTYFQNEAQLEKSRLLSDRFSAERPKGSFSTLEIQRTEQGDSAMYLCASSLTGGIRSYEQYFGPGTRLTVT.

This clone was detected only once. The CDR3 DNA is TGTGCCAGCAGCCAATGGGACAGGTTCCTCGCAACTAATGAAAAACTGTTTTTT. It translates to CASSQWDRFLATNEKLFF. V is TRBV4-2 and J is TRBJ1-4; 8 bases line up with TRBD1. Losses at the gene ends were 2 bases for V and 0 bases for J; bases not matched to a gene: 8. CDR3 length equals 18 residues. Germline V lookup: CDR1 LGHNA, CDR2 YNFKEQ.

This chain uses TRBV7-2 with TRBJ2-5; D is tentatively TRBD1 or TRBD2 (6 bases each). V was trimmed by 4 bases and J by 5 bases, leaving 14 bases between them. The CDR3 runs 14 residues. The germline gives CDR1 SGHTA, CDR2 FQGNSA. In DNA form, the CDR3 reads TGTGCCAGCAGCTCGATTGTAGGGGGGGAGACCCAGTACTTC. As protein: CASSSIVGGETQYF.

V usage is TRBV10-3 and J usage is TRBJ2-7; 12 bases fit TRBD2. Trimming removed 11 bases from V and 3 bases from J; junction bases left unmatched: 17. The germline CDR1 and CDR2 sequences are ENHRY and SYGVKD. The CDR3 has 17 amino acids. The CDR3 reads CAASLASGRANIYEQYF. As DNA, the CDR3 is TGTGCCGCATCCCTCGCTAGCGGGAGGGCCAACATCTACGAGCAGTACTTC.

CDR3 DNA: TGTGCCAGCAGCTTCCAACAGGGGCGAGACGAGCAGTACTTC. Its translation is CASSFQQGRDEQYF. This chain connects TRBV7-9 to TRBJ2-7; TRBD1 matches 7 bases. The CDR3 consists of 14 residues. The V and J ends lost 3 bases and 5 bases, in that order; junction bases with no gene match: 7. Germline CDR1 is SEHNR and CDR2 is FQNEAQ (reference sequence).

In this sample, this clone turned up a few times. V gene TRBV27 combines with J gene TRBJ1-4; D call uncertain. CDR1 is MNHEY, CDR2 SMNVEV, per germline (reference sequence). V lost 1 base, J lost 2 bases, and 8 bases lay in between. This CDR3 is built from 15 residues. CDR3 nucleotides: TGTGCCAGCAGTTTATTGGGCGGGACTAATGAAAAACTGTTTTTT. It translates to CASSLLGGTNEKLFF.

The CDR3 loop reads CASSSPGRSYNEQFF. The CDR3 DNA is TGTGCCAGCAGCTCTCCTGGGCGCTCCTACAATGAGCAGTTCTTC. The chain is built from TRBV7-8 and TRBJ2-1; D unclear. Germline V gene lookup returns CDR1 SGHVS and CDR2 FQNEAQ. With 4 bases removed from V and 0 bases from J, the gap between germline ends came to 10 bases. This CDR3 comprises 15 residues.

J is TRBJ2-1 and V is TRBV7-9; weak D call: TRBD2 (5 bases). The germline V gene has CDR1 SEHNR and CDR2 FQNEAQ (reference sequence). The CDR3 is made up of 16 amino acids. V was cut by 2 bases and J by 8 bases, with 19 bases left in between. CDR3 sequence reads: CASSLLLGLGKDEQFF. DNA of the CDR3: TGTGCCAGCAGCTTACTACTTGGACTGGGGAAGGATGAGCAGTTCTTC.

J is TRBJ1-3 and V is TRBV7-6, with 8 bases lining up with TRBD1. Germline CDR1 is SGHVS and CDR2 is FNYEAQ. Unmatched junction bases numbered 4, after V lost 6 bases and J lost 0 bases. CDR3 length: 15 amino acids. The CDR3 here is CASRDRGVSGNTIYF. The CDR3 DNA is TGTGCCAGCAGAGACAGGGGAGTCTCTGGAAACACCATATATTTT.